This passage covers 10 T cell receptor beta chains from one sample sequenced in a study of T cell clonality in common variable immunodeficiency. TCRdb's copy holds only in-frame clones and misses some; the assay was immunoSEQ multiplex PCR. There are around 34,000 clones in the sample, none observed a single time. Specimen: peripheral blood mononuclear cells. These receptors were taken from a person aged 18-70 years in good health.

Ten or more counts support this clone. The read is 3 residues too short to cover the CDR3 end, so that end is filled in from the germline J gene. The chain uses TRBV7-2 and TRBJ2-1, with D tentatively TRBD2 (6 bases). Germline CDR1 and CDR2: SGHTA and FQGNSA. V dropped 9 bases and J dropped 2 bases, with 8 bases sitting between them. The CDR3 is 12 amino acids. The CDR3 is CASGTAYNEQFF. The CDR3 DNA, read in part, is TGTGCCAGTGGGACTGCCTACAATGAG.

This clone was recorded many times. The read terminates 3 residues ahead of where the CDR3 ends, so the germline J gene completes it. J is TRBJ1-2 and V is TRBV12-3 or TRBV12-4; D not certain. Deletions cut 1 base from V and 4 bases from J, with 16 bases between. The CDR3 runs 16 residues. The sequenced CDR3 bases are TGTGCCAGCAGTTTAGGCGGTGCCAGCTCTTTCTATGGC. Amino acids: CASSLGGASSFYG. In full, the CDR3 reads CASSLGGASSFYGYTF.

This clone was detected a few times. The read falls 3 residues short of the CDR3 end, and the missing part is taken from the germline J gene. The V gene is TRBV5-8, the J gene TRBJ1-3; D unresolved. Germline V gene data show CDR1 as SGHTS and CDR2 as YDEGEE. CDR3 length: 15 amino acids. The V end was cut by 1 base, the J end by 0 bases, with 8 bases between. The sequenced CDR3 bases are TGTGCCAGCAGCTTGCTTGTTCTCTCTGGAAACACC. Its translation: CASSLLVLSGNT. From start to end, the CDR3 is CASSLLVLSGNTIYF.

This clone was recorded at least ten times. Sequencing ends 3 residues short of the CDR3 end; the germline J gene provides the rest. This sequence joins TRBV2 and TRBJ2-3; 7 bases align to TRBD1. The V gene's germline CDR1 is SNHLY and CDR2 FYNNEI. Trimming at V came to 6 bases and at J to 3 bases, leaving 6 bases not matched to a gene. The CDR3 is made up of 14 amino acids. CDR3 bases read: TGTGCCAGCAGGACTATCAGGGGGACAGATACG. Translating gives CASRTIRGTDT. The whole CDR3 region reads CASRTIRGTDTQYF.

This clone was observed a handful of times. The DNA read from the CDR3 is TGTGCCAGCAGCAAAAGCGGGCGCTACGAG. Amino acids: CASSKSGRYE. The entire CDR3 protein reads CASSKSGRYEQYF. This rearrangement joins TRBV7-8 to TRBJ2-7; D possibly corresponds to TRBD2 (6 bases). The read terminates 3 residues before the CDR3 end, so the remaining end is supplied by the germline J gene. V lost 5 bases and J 3 bases, leaving 11 bases between the germline ends. The CDR3 has 13 residues. Germline values: CDR1 SGHVS, CDR2 FQNEAQ.

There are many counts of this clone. The CDR3 DNA, read in part, is TGCGCCAGCAGCTTGGAGGGGTCGGCCGGGGAG. Encoded protein: CASSLEGSAGE. In full, the CDR3 reads CASSLEGSAGELFF. The genes are TRBV5-1 and TRBJ2-2, with D possibly being TRBD1 (5 bases). Sequencing ends 3 residues short of the CDR3 end; the germline J gene provides the rest. Between the trimmed V and J ends, which lost 0 bases and 6 bases, there was a span of 9 bases. The CDR3 contains 14 residues. Germline V lookup: CDR1 SGHRS, CDR2 YFSETQ.

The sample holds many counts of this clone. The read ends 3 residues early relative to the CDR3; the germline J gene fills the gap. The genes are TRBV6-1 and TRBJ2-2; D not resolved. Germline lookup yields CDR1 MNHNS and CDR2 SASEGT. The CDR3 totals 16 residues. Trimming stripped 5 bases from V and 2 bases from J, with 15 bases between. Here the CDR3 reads CASSKVTPTNTGELFF. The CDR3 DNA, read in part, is TGTGCCAGCAGTAAAGTGACACCGACAAACACCGGGGAG.

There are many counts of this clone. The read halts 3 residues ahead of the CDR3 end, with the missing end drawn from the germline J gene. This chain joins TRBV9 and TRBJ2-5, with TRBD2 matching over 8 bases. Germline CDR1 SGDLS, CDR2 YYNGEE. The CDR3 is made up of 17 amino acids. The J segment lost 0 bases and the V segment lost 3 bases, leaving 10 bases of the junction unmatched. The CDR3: CASSGGGVAGYQETQYF. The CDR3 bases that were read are TGTGCCAGCAGCGGAGGGGGGGTAGCGGGATACCAAGAGACC.

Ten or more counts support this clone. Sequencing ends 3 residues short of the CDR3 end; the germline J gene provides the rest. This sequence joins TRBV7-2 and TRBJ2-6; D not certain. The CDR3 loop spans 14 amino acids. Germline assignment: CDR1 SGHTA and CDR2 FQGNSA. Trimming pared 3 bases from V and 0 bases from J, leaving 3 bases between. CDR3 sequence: CASSFRSGANVLTF. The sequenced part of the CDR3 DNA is TGTGCCAGCAGCTTCCGCTCTGGGGCCAACGTC.

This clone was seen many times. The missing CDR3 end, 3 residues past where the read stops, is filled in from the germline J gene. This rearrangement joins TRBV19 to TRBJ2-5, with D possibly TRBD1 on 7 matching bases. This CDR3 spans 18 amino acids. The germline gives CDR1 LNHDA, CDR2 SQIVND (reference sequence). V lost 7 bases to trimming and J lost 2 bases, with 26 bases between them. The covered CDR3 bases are TGTGCCAGTAACGATCCCCCCCTTAGGAGGGGGCGGCAAGAGACC. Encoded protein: CASNDPPLRRGRQET. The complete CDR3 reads CASNDPPLRRGRQETQYF.